The rows below give T cell receptor beta chains drawn from one sample of a study of blood T cells in healthy people across ages. TCRdb passed the 5' RACE reads through MiXCR, listing each CDR3 protein once. The sample shows about 680,000 distinct CDR3 sequences, 45% to 50% of them seen only once. Sequenced sample: blood. These receptor sequences come from a woman aged 60-75 years in good health. The CDR3 runs from the conserved cysteine through the conserved F or W. The D gene is left open where the match is weak.

cdr3_aa: CASSLLATSPNEQFF
cdr3_length: 15
v_call: TRBV7-2
d_call: .
j_call: TRBJ2-1

cdr3_aa: CATSEGSTYSYEQYF
cdr3_length: 15
v_call: TRBV24-1
d_call: .
j_call: TRBJ2-7

cdr3_aa: CASSFWDRVDEQFF
cdr3_length: 14
v_call: TRBV6-5
d_call: TRBD1
j_call: TRBJ2-1

cdr3_aa: CASSQGQREETLYF
cdr3_length: 14
v_call: TRBV4-3
d_call: .
j_call: TRBJ2-5

cdr3_aa: CSASDPDGVYGYTF
cdr3_length: 14
v_call: TRBV20-1
d_call: .
j_call: TRBJ1-2

cdr3_aa: CASSQVQGGDYGYTF
cdr3_length: 15
v_call: TRBV5-1
d_call: .
j_call: TRBJ1-2

cdr3_aa: CAISPGTINTGELFF
cdr3_length: 15
v_call: TRBV10-3
d_call: TRBD2
j_call: TRBJ2-2

cdr3_aa: CASSPPGHLPGFF
cdr3_length: 13
v_call: TRBV19
d_call: .
j_call: TRBJ2-1

cdr3_aa: CASRRKREPNEQFF
cdr3_length: 14
v_call: TRBV5-1
d_call: TRBD2
j_call: TRBJ2-1

cdr3_aa: CASSSRPTRLAGVKGETQYF
cdr3_length: 20
v_call: TRBV27
d_call: TRBD2
j_call: TRBJ2-5

cdr3_aa: CASSQGLKGYEQYF
cdr3_length: 14
v_call: TRBV18
d_call: .
j_call: TRBJ2-7

cdr3_aa: CSAPGTSGSNEQFF
cdr3_length: 14
v_call: TRBV20-1
d_call: TRBD2
j_call: TRBJ2-1

cdr3_aa: CASSATGQAYNEQFF
cdr3_length: 15
v_call: TRBV28
d_call: TRBD1
j_call: TRBJ2-1

cdr3_aa: CASKSGEVGKNIQYF
cdr3_length: 15
v_call: TRBV19
d_call: .
j_call: TRBJ2-4

cdr3_aa: CSAPTGLAPRNEQFF
cdr3_length: 15
v_call: TRBV20-1
d_call: .
j_call: TRBJ2-1

cdr3_aa: CASSLEGIGEKLFF
cdr3_length: 14
v_call: TRBV5-1
d_call: .
j_call: TRBJ1-4

cdr3_aa: CASSNDRRKFF
cdr3_length: 11
v_call: TRBV12-3/TRBV12-4
d_call: .
j_call: TRBJ2-1

cdr3_aa: CSVESGRSRGEQFF
cdr3_length: 14
v_call: TRBV29-1
d_call: .
j_call: TRBJ2-1

cdr3_aa: CSAPPRAGGNIQYF
cdr3_length: 14
v_call: TRBV20-1
d_call: TRBD2
j_call: TRBJ2-4

cdr3_aa: CSARLAGGRGATQYF
cdr3_length: 15
v_call: TRBV20-1
d_call: TRBD2
j_call: TRBJ2-3

cdr3_aa: CASSLTPDSYEQYF
cdr3_length: 14
v_call: TRBV7-8
d_call: .
j_call: TRBJ2-7

cdr3_aa: CASSLGAGRLQETQYF
cdr3_length: 16
v_call: TRBV7-2
d_call: .
j_call: TRBJ2-5

cdr3_aa: CSGYRRNTEAFF
cdr3_length: 12
v_call: TRBV29-1
d_call: .
j_call: TRBJ1-1

cdr3_aa: CASRGQGPYNEQFF
cdr3_length: 14
v_call: TRBV5-1
d_call: TRBD1
j_call: TRBJ2-1

cdr3_aa: CASGVAGVNEQFF
cdr3_length: 13
v_call: TRBV12-5
d_call: TRBD2
j_call: TRBJ2-1

cdr3_aa: CASSKYRAVHEKLFF
cdr3_length: 15
v_call: TRBV27
d_call: .
j_call: TRBJ1-4